This is a list of T cell receptor beta chains from one sample in a study of technical replicates of blood from a handful of donors. Repertoires were generated with immunoSEQ multiplex PCR, while TCRdb's copy carries only in-frame clones and drops some. Of 15,000 or so clones in the sample, around four fifths were seen once. Material: PBMCs. These receptors came from a human donor in good health. Both conserved end residues are part of each CDR3. A D gene is named only where the DNA matches it firmly. A clone size is listed for some rows: how often the clone was seen (once, few, many), or a class if it is expanded.

-	TRBV6-5	TRBJ1-5	-	CASHSGGSNQPQHF	TGTGCCAGCCACTCGGGGGGCAGCAATCAGCCCCAGCATTTT
TRBD1	TRBV7-9	TRBJ1-2	few	CASSLANSGGDGYTF	TGTGCCAGCAGCTTAGCCAATTCAGGGGGCGATGGCTACACCTTC
TRBD1	TRBV5-1	TRBJ2-3	-	CASSSGQGETDTQYF	TGCGCCAGCAGCTCAGGACAGGGGGAAACAGATACGCAGTATTTT
-	TRBV7-9	TRBJ2-6	-	CASSFSGSGANVLTF	TGTGCCAGCAGCTTCTCAGGCTCCGGGGCCAACGTCCTGACTTTC
TRBD2	TRBV7-2	TRBJ2-7	once	CASSWELAGGYEQYF	TGTGCCAGCAGCTGGGAACTAGCGGGAGGCTACGAGCAGTACTTC
TRBD1	TRBV28	TRBJ1-2	-	CASSIWTGEHYGYTF	TGTGCCAGCAGTATCTGGACAGGGGAACACTATGGCTACACCTTC
-	TRBV7-9	TRBJ2-3	-	CASSRTGDTQYF	TGTGCCAGCAGCAGAACAGGCGATACGCAGTATTTT
TRBD1	TRBV29-1	TRBJ2-3	-	CSFSSGAGGPDTQYF	TGCAGCTTCTCCTCCGGGGCAGGGGGCCCAGATACGCAGTATTTT
-	TRBV29-1	TRBJ2-3	-	CSVDLVGARTDTQYF	TGCAGCGTTGACTTAGTGGGAGCACGCACAGATACGCAGTATTTT
-	TRBV6-5	TRBJ2-5	-	CASSYGAGTYQETQYF	TGTGCCAGCAGTTACGGCGCTGGGACATACCAAGAGACCCAGTACTTC
-	TRBV7-3	TRBJ1-1	-	CASSFSRNTEAFF	TGTGCCAGCAGCTTCTCCAGGAACACTGAAGCTTTCTTT
-	TRBV10-3	TRBJ2-5	-	CAISESAETQYF	TGTGCCATCAGTGAGTCAGCAGAGACCCAGTACTTC
-	TRBV19	TRBJ1-3	-	CASSEQGSSGNTIYF	TGTGCCAGTAGTGAACAGGGAAGCTCTGGAAACACCATATATTTT
-	TRBV7-8	TRBJ2-7	-	CASSLSSNEQYF	TGTGCCAGCAGCTTGTCTAGCAACGAGCAGTACTTC
-	TRBV5-4	TRBJ2-1	-	CATENSSSYNEQFF	TGTGCCACCGAAAATAGTAGCTCCTACAATGAGCAGTTCTTC
-	TRBV7-9	TRBJ2-2	-	CASSSTDRGELFF	TGTGCCAGCAGCTCCACAGACCGCGGGGAGCTGTTTTTT
-	TRBV7-6	TRBJ1-1	-	CASSFGDTEAFF	TGTGCCAGCAGTTTCGGGGACACTGAAGCTTTCTTT
TRBD2	TRBV10-3	TRBJ2-1	-	CAISEPGLANEQFF	TGTGCCATCAGTGAGCCGGGACTAGCGAATGAGCAGTTCTTC
TRBD1	TRBV29-1	TRBJ2-4	-	CSVEDLRDRDYIQYF	TGCAGCGTTGAAGACCTCCGGGACAGGGATTACATTCAGTACTTC
-	TRBV14	TRBJ1-1	few	CASSPPEGDMNTEAFF	TGTGCCAGCAGCCCCCCCGAGGGAGACATGAACACTGAAGCTTTCTTT
-	TRBV30	TRBJ1-5	-	CAWNPGTINQPQHF	TGTGCCTGGAACCCCGGGACTATCAATCAGCCCCAGCATTTT
TRBD2	TRBV4-1	TRBJ2-3	-	CASSHPGLAGGSEADTQYF	TGCGCCAGCAGCCACCCCGGACTAGCGGGAGGGAGTGAAGCAGATACGCAGTATTTT
TRBD2	TRBV6-1	TRBJ2-3	-	CASNPRGGRADTQYF	TGTGCCAGCAACCCCCGGGGCGGGAGAGCAGATACGCAGTATTTT
-	TRBV29-1	TRBJ2-5	-	CSVEDLGGRGNWETQYF	TGCAGCGTTGAAGATCTTGGAGGCAGGGGAAATTGGGAGACCCAGTACTTC
-	TRBV2	TRBJ1-3	-	CASSEYSLSTIYF	TGTGCCAGCAGTGAATACTCCTTGAGCACCATATATTTT
TRBD2	TRBV30	TRBJ2-7	-	CAWRGTSGSYEQYF	TGTGCCTGGAGGGGGACTAGCGGGAGTTACGAGCAGTACTTC
-	TRBV12-2	TRBJ1-2	-	CASRSRTGGGDGYTF	TGTGCAAGTCGCTCAAGGACAGGGGGCGGGGACGGCTACACCTTC
-	TRBV2	TRBJ2-5	-	CASRIAASVAQYF	TGTGCCAGCAGAATAGCGGCCTCGGTGGCCCAGTACTTC
TRBD1	TRBV5-6	TRBJ2-7	-	CASRLTGGLHEQYF	TGTGCCAGCAGGCTGACAGGGGGGCTTCACGAGCAGTACTTC
-	TRBV6-4	TRBJ2-6	-	CASSQGLGANVLTF	TGTGCCAGCAGTCAGGGATTGGGGGCCAACGTCCTGACTTTC
TRBD1	TRBV5-6	TRBJ2-2	once	CASSFMTGYTGELFF	TGTGCCAGCAGCTTTATGACAGGGTACACCGGGGAGCTGTTTTTT
TRBD1	TRBV2	TRBJ2-7	-	CASSSTGWEQYF	TGTGCCAGCAGTTCGACAGGGTGGGAGCAGTACTTC
TRBD1	TRBV30	TRBJ2-7	-	CAWTNLTGGYEQYF	TGTGCCTGGACGAACCTGACAGGGGGCTACGAGCAGTACTTC
TRBD1	TRBV13	TRBJ1-1	-	CASSFSGTGGTEAFF	TGTGCCAGCAGCTTCTCCGGGACAGGGGGCACTGAAGCTTTCTTT
-	TRBV28	TRBJ1-5	few	CASTPEGGNQPQHF	TGTGCCAGCACCCCAGAGGGGGGCAATCAGCCCCAGCATTTT
TRBD2	TRBV18	TRBJ2-5	-	CASSPGLEETQYF	TGTGCCAGCTCACCGGGACTAGAGGAGACCCAGTACTTC
-	TRBV5-1	TRBJ1-2	-	CASSYSQGGYGYTF	TGCGCCAGCAGCTACTCACAGGGCGGCTATGGCTACACCTTC
-	TRBV5-1	TRBJ2-1	-	CASSLPDFSGTDEQFF	TGCGCCAGCAGCTTACCGGACTTTTCCGGTACGGATGAGCAGTTCTTC
-	TRBV28	TRBJ1-1	-	CASSPGLNTEAFF	TGTGCCAGCAGCCCAGGTCTGAACACTGAAGCTTTCTTT
TRBD2	TRBV6-4	TRBJ2-1	-	CASSDSIAGVVNEQFF	TGTGCCAGCAGTGACTCGATAGCGGGAGTCGTCAATGAGCAGTTCTTC
-	TRBV7-9	TRBJ2-7	-	CAHDGGESYEQYF	TGTGCCCATGACGGAGGGGAGTCCTACGAGCAGTACTTC
-	TRBV5-1	TRBJ1-1	-	CASSLDRDMNTEAFF	TGCGCCAGCAGCTTGGACAGAGACATGAACACTGAAGCTTTCTTT
TRBD1	TRBV5-1	TRBJ1-1	-	CASSLAGGYTEAFF	TGCGCCAGCAGCTTGGCAGGGGGCTACACTGAAGCTTTCTTT
-	TRBV18	TRBJ1-1	-	CASSQTEENTEAFF	TGTGCCAGCTCACAGACCGAGGAAAACACTGAAGCTTTCTTT
TRBD1	TRBV20-1	TRBJ2-5	-	CSADREETQYF	TGCAGTGCTGACAGGGAAGAGACCCAGTACTTC
TRBD1	TRBV19	TRBJ1-4	-	CVTSRDSAGEKLFF	TGTGTCACGTCCCGGGACAGTGCGGGCGAAAAACTGTTTTTT
-	TRBV6-4	TRBJ2-3	-	CASSADIGADTQYF	TGTGCCAGCAGTGCGGACATTGGAGCAGATACGCAGTATTTT
TRBD2	TRBV5-4	TRBJ2-7	-	CASSSGLAGVGSYEQYF	TGTGCCAGCAGCTCTGGACTAGCGGGAGTCGGTTCCTACGAGCAGTACTTC
-	TRBV30	TRBJ2-2	-	CAWTPGTGELFF	TGTGCCTGGACCCCAGGGACCGGGGAGCTGTTTTTT
TRBD1	TRBV29-1	TRBJ1-1	few	CSVEDPSTGAGVMNTEAFF	TGCAGCGTTGAAGATCCCTCGACAGGGGCCGGGGTCATGAACACTGAAGCTTTCTTT
TRBD2	TRBV4-1	TRBJ2-7	-	CASSQGRLGREAREQYF	TGCGCCAGCAGCCAAGGGCGACTAGGGCGGGAGGCTAGGGAGCAGTACTTC
TRBD2	TRBV11-3	TRBJ2-3	-	CASSRIAGSTDTQYF	TGTGCCAGCAGTCGGATAGCGGGGAGCACAGATACGCAGTATTTT
TRBD1	TRBV30	TRBJ1-5	-	CAWSDPLQGDGNQPQHF	TGTGCCTGGAGTGACCCACTACAGGGGGATGGCAATCAGCCCCAGCATTTT
-	TRBV28	TRBJ2-7	-	CASKAGLSYEQYF	TGTGCCAGCAAAGCAGGACTATCCTACGAGCAGTACTTC
-	TRBV27	TRBJ2-7	-	CASSLVTPEGYEQYF	TGTGCCAGCAGTTTAGTTACCCCAGAGGGCTACGAGCAGTACTTC